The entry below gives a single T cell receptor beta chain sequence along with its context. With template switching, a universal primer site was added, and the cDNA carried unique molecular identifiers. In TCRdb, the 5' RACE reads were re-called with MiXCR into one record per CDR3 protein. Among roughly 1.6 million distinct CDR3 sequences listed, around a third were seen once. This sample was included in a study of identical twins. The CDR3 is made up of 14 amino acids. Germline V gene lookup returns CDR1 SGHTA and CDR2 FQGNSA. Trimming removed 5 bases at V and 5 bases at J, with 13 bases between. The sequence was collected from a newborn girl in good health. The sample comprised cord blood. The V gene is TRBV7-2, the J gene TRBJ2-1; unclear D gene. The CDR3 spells CASSPIRVHNEQFF. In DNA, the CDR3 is TGTGCCAGCAGCCCCATTCGAGTCCACAATGAGCAGTTCTTC.